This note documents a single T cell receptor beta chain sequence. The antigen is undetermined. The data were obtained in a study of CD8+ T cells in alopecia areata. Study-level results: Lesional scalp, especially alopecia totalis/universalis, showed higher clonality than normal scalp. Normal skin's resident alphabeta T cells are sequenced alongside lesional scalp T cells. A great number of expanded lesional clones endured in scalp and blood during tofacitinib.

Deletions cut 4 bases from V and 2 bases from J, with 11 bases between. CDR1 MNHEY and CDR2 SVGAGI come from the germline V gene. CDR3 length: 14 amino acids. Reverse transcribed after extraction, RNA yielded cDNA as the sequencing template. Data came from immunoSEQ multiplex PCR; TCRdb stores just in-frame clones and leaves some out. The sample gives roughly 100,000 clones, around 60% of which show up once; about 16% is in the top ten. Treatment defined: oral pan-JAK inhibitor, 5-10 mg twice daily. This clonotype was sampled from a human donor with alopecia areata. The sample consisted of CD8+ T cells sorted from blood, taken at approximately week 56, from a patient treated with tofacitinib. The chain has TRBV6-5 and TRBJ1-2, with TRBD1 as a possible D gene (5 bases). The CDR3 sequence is CASSLVQDNYGYTF. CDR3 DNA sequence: TGTGCCAGCAGTTTGGTACAGGACAACTATGGCTACACCTTC.